This T cell receptor (beta chain) was obtained from a study of cytomegalovirus exposure and HLA in healthy donors. Study results and limitations: As confirmed in vitro, three CMV-associated chains were specific for CMV antigens. Cytomegalovirus-associated status was assigned to 150 or so TCR beta chains.

V gave up 0 bases and J gave up 4 bases, with 6 bases separating them. Germline V gene sequence: CDR1 MGHRA, CDR2 YSYEKL. This CDR3 has 13 residues. TCRdb's table, derived via immunoSEQ multiplex PCR, lists solely in-frame clones and lacks some. Found here are around 190,000 clones, approximately 89% of them singletons; the top ten hold 6% to 8.5%. The table lists this clone with a few counts. Its antigen remains unidentified. This chain joins TRBV4-1 and TRBJ1-2; no clear D gene. The material sequenced was PBMCs. The TCR originated in a man aged 25-40 years in good health and CMV-seropositive. The CDR3 is CASSQESSYGYTF. Here the CDR3 DNA reads TGCGCCAGCAGCCAAGAGTCCAGCTATGGCTACACCTTC.